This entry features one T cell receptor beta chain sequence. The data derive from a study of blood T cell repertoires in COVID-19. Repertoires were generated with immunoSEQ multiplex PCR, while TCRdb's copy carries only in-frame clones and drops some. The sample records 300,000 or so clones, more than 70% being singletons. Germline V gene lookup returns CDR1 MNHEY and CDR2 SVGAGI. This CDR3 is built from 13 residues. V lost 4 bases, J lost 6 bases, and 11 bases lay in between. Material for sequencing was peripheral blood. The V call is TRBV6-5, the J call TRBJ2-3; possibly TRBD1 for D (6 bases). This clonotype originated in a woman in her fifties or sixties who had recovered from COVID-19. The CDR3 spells CASSLAGADTQYF. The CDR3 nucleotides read TGTGCCAGCAGTTTAGCAGGGGCGGATACGCAGTATTTT.